Sequencing of this T cell receptor beta chain was carried out in a study of beta chain features in type 1 diabetes. Background on the study: Age, gender, cell numbers and subset yield matched between patients and controls.

CDR3 length equals 15 residues. The V gene end was trimmed by 6 bases and the J gene end by 1 base; junction bases not matched to a gene: 7. Germline assignment: CDR1 SEHNR and CDR2 FQNEAQ (reference sequence). There are a few counts of this clone. No antigen is known for it. Findings and limits, study-wide: Junctions at VDJ sites from type 1 diabetes patients had fewer insertions and more deletions. In every one of the four CD4+ subsets, TCRB CDR3s were moderately but significantly shorter in Type 1 diabetes patients.

The study reverse transcribed the entire isolated RNA, so it sequenced expressed TCRB transcripts. The assay was immunoSEQ multiplex PCR, and TCRdb's table has in-frame clones only and misses some. The data hold 300,000 to 400,000 clones, with less than 15% observed a single time. V gene TRBV7-9 combines with J gene TRBJ1-1; TRBD1 matches at 8 bases. Specimen: naive CD4+ T cells from blood. The sequence was obtained from a woman in her late teens or twenties with type 1 diabetes. The DNA of the CDR3 is TGTGCCAGCAGTTCAGACAGGGGTTCGAACACTGAAGCTTTCTTT. It translates to CASSSDRGSNTEAFF.